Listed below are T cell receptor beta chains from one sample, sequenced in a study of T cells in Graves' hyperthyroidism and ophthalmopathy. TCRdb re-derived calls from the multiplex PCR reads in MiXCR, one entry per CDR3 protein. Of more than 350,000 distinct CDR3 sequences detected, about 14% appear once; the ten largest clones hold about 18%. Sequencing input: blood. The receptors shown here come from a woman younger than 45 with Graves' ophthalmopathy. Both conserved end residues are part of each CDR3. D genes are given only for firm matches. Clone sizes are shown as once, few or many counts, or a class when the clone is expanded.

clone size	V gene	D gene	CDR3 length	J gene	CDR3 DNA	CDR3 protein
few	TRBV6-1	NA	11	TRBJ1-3	TGTGCCAGCATGCTTGGAAACACCATATATTTT	CASMLGNTIYF
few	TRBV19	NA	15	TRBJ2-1	TGTGCCAGTAGCCCAGGGGCAGAAATATACAATGAGCAGTTCTTC	CASSPGAEIYNEQFF
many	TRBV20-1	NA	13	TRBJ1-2	TGCAGTGCTAGAGATCGACAGGCTGATGGCTACACCTTC	CSARDRQADGYTF
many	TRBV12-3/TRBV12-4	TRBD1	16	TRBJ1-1	TGTGCCAGCAGTTTACTACCGGGACAGAGGAACACTGAAGCTTTCTTT	CASSLLPGQRNTEAFF
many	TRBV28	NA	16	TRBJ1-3	TGTGCCAGCAGTTTTCCAGCCGATTATTCTGGAAACACCATATATTTT	CASSFPADYSGNTIYF
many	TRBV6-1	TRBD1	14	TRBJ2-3	TGTGCCGTAACCCGGGACAGGGACTCAGATACGCAGTATTTT	CAVTRDRDSDTQYF
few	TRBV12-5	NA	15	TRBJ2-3	TGTGCTAGTGGTTTGGCCCCAGTTAGCACAGATACGCAGTATTTT	CASGLAPVSTDTQYF
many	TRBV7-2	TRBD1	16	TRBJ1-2	TGTGCCAGCAGCTTTGACCGGACAGGGGTGGACCGAGGCTACACCTTC	CASSFDRTGVDRGYTF
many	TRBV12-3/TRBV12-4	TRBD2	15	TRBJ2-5	TGTGCCAGCAGCTCCCTAGCGGGGATCCAAGAGACCCAGTACTTC	CASSSLAGIQETQYF
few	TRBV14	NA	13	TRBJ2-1	TGTGCCAGCAGCCAAGATCCCCCTGGTGAGCAGTTCTTC	CASSQDPPGEQFF